Each of the 20 T cell receptor beta chains below was sequenced from the same sample in a study of blood T cell repertoires in COVID-19. The data were produced by immunoSEQ multiplex PCR, yet TCRdb's version contains in-frame clones alone and is incomplete. The sample records fewer than 250,000 clones, 80% to 90% being singletons. The specimen sequenced was PBMCs or T cells enriched from blood (not recorded which). The receptors shown here come from a man aged 45-65 years who had been exposed to COVID-19.

The CDR3 DNA reads TGTGCCAGCAGCTCGACAGATACGCAGTATTTT. Amino acid sequence: CASSSTDTQYF. The J gene is TRBJ2-3, the V gene TRBV5-4; D not resolved. In germline, CDR1 is SGHNT, CDR2 YYREEE (reference sequence). This CDR3 comprises 11 residues. V shed 3 bases and J shed 3 bases, with 2 bases lying between them.

The chain is built from TRBV27 and TRBJ2-7; weak D call: TRBD1 (6 bases). Germline V CDR1 and CDR2: MNHEY, SMNVEV (reference sequence). Trimming removed 5 bases from V and 4 bases from J, with 12 bases in between. The CDR3 covers 13 residues. Written as DNA, the CDR3 is TGTGCCAGCAGTCTACTACAGGGATACGAGCAGTACGTC. Protein product: CASSLLQGYEQYV.

The CDR3 DNA reads TGTGCCAGTAGTATGAGTACGTTCTACGAGCAGTACTTC. Residues: CASSMSTFYEQYF. The J gene is TRBJ2-7, the V gene TRBV19; the D is unclear. Germline loops: CDR1 LNHDA, CDR2 SQIVND (reference sequence). The CDR3 loop spans 13 amino acids. Trimming left V 3 bases short and J 3 bases short, with 9 bases between.

A single count supports this clone. Relative to the germline gene, one junction end is altered; a read error may explain this. The chain has TRBV4-1 and TRBJ1-5; no reliable D call. The CDR3 runs 15 residues. Germline CDR1 and CDR2: MGHRA and YSYEKL. The CDR3 here is CASSQDHTPSQAQHF. The DNA for the CDR3 is TGCGCCAGCAGCCAAGATCACACACCCTCTCAGGCCCAGCATTTT.

The rearrangement joins TRBV5-1 to TRBJ1-1; possibly TRBD1 for D (5 bases). The CDR3 loop spans 15 amino acids. The V end was cut by 0 bases, the J end by 0 bases, with 9 bases between. Germline loops: CDR1 SGHRS, CDR2 YFSETQ. The CDR3 is CASSLGAGMNTEAFF. CDR3 DNA sequence: TGCGCCAGCAGCTTGGGCGCAGGGATGAACACTGAAGCTTTCTTT.

The chain joins TRBV24-1 to TRBJ2-1; 9 positions match TRBD1. The V gene end was trimmed by 5 bases and the J gene end by 3 bases; junction bases not matched to a gene: 13. The CDR3 has 18 residues. CDR1 KGHDR and CDR2 SFDVKD come from the germline V gene. The CDR3 DNA reads as TGTGCCACCAGTGTCAATCCGGGACAGGGTAATCGCTACAATGAGCAGTTCTTC. Its protein product is CATSVNPGQGNRYNEQFF.

The chain carries TRBV28 and TRBJ1-4, with D maybe TRBD1 (5 bases). Germline V gene lookup returns CDR1 MDHEN and CDR2 SYDVKM. This CDR3 spans 11 amino acids. With 8 bases removed from V and 8 bases from J, the gap between germline ends came to 9 bases. CDR3 residues: CASSGREKLFF. The CDR3 DNA reads TGTGCCAGCTCAGGGCGGGAAAAACTGTTTTTT.

The chain joins TRBV2 to TRBJ2-3, with D perhaps TRBD2 (6 bases). Germline CDR1 is SNHLY and CDR2 is FYNNEI. CDR3 length: 13 amino acids. V was pared by 8 bases and J by 6 bases, with 15 bases between. This chain's CDR3 is CASRRASLDTQYF. The CDR3 DNA reads TGTGCCAGCCGGAGGGCTAGCCTCGATACGCAGTATTTT.

This chain joins TRBV19 and TRBJ2-3; no firm D call. Germline assignment: CDR1 LNHDA and CDR2 SQIVND (reference sequence). V gave up 5 bases and J gave up 1 base, with 7 bases separating them. The CDR3 contains 13 residues. The CDR3 protein is CASSAPGTDTQYF. As DNA, the CDR3 is TGTGCCAGTAGTGCCCCGGGCACAGATACGCAGTATTTT.

The chain couples TRBV24-1 to TRBJ2-3; D is possibly TRBD1 (5 bases). The CDR3 has 16 amino acids. Germline V gene sequence: CDR1 KGHDR, CDR2 SFDVKD. V gave up 2 bases and J gave up 5 bases, with 16 bases separating them. In DNA form, the CDR3 reads TGTGCCACCAGTGATTATAGGGGTTCCACGGGAGATACGCAGTATTTT. Translating gives CATSDYRGSTGDTQYF.

J is TRBJ2-1 and V is TRBV5-1; TRBD1 matches at 8 bases. This CDR3 region has 13 residues. Germline lookup yields CDR1 SGHRS and CDR2 YFSETQ. V shed 4 bases and J 6 bases; nucleotides not matched to a gene: 3. Here the CDR3 DNA reads TGCGCCAGCAGCGATGACAGGGGCAATGAGCAGTTCTTC. This encodes CASSDDRGNEQFF.

This clone showed up just once. The genes are TRBV9 and TRBJ2-1, with TRBD2 matching over 9 bases. Germline values: CDR1 SGDLS, CDR2 YYNGEE. V trimming: 1 base; J trimming: 5 bases; junction bases outside the gene matches: 4. The CDR3 is 15 residues long. The CDR3 is CASSVLPSGNNEQFF. CDR3 sequence (DNA): TGTGCCAGCAGCGTACTACCTAGCGGGAACAATGAGCAGTTCTTC.

As to this clone: At one end, the junction sequence differs from germline, possibly due to a read error. The rearrangement links TRBV19 to TRBJ1-1; no clear D. The germline V gene encodes CDR1 LNHDA and CDR2 SQIVND (reference sequence). The CDR3 spans 13 residues. The CDR3 coding sequence is TGTGCCAGCTCCCTGCGGGGAACCCTCGAATGGATCTTT. It translates to CASSLRGTLEWIF.

This chain uses TRBV28 with TRBJ1-1; possibly TRBD1 for D (6 bases). The CDR3 contains 15 residues. V was pared by 6 bases and J by 7 bases, with 21 bases between. Germline CDR1 is MDHEN and CDR2 is SYDVKM. DNA for the CDR3: TGTGCCAGCAGCACCACACCGACAGGCCGAAATGAAGCTTTCTTT. It translates to CASSTTPTGRNEAFF.

The V call is TRBV3-1 (or the pseudogene TRBV3-2), the J call TRBJ1-2; 7 bases align to TRBD1. After removal of 0 bases from V and 5 bases from J, the junction contained 9 bases not matched to a gene. Germline V gene sequence: CDR1 LGHDT, CDR2 YNNKEL (reference sequence). The CDR3 sequence is 16 residues long. The CDR3: CASSQEDRAKGYGYTF. Here the CDR3 DNA reads TGTGCCAGCAGCCAAGAAGACAGGGCTAAGGGATATGGCTACACCTTC.

V is TRBV4-1 and J is TRBJ2-5, with TRBD2 identical over 9 bases. CDR1 and CDR2 (germline): MGHRA, YSYEKL. The CDR3 is made up of 19 amino acids. The junction had 13 bases not matched to a gene; V was cut back by 2 bases and J by 0 bases. CDR3 coding DNA: TGCGCCAGCAGCCAACGACTCCGCAGCGGGGGGCTCCACCAAGAGACCCAGTACTTC. It yields the protein CASSQRLRSGGLHQETQYF.

The chain has TRBV5-1 and TRBJ2-2, with 11 bases fitting TRBD2. Per the germline V gene, CDR1 is SGHRS and CDR2 is YFSETQ. The CDR3 totals 15 residues. The V segment lost 3 bases and the J segment 6 bases; nucleotides outside the gene matches: 4. CDR3 nucleotide sequence: TGCGCCAGCAGCTGGGGGGGACTAGCGGCCGGGGAGCTGTTTTTT. Amino acid sequence: CASSWGGLAAGELFF. Full variable domain (rest looked up from reference TRBV5-1 and TRBJ2-2): KAGVTQTPRYLIKTRGQQVTLSCSPISGHRSVSWYQQTPGQGLQFLFEYFSETQRNKGNFPGRFSGRQFSNSRSEMNVSTLELGDSALYLCASSWGGLAAGELFFGEGSRLTVL.

This clone was seen a few times. V usage is TRBV20-1 and J usage is TRBJ2-3; D call uncertain. Trimming shortened V by 3 bases and J by 6 bases, and 19 bases separated the two germline ends. Germline V gives CDR1 DFQATT, CDR2 SNEGSKA (reference sequence). This CDR3 contains 15 residues. CDR3 sequence: CSASTSRHRRDTQYF. The DNA for the CDR3 is TGCAGTGCTAGTACATCCCGCCACCGCAGGGATACGCAGTATTTT.

The J gene is TRBJ1-6, the V gene TRBV5-1; TRBD1 might be the D (5 bases). CDR1 and CDR2 from the germline V gene are SGHRS and YFSETQ. The V gene lost 4 bases and the J gene lost 7 bases, with 15 bases spanning the gap. CDR3 length equals 15 residues. This CDR3 reads CASSPFQGTNSPLHF. The DNA for the CDR3 is TGCGCCAGCAGCCCATTCCAGGGAACCAATTCACCCCTCCACTTT.

The chain recombines TRBV28 with TRBJ2-7, with D possibly TRBD1 on 6 matching bases. V shed 2 bases and J shed 5 bases, with 7 bases lying between them. Germline V gene lookup returns CDR1 MDHEN and CDR2 SYDVKM. The length of the CDR3 is 12 residues. CDR3 amino acids: CASSLGGDEQYV. In nucleotides, the CDR3 is TGTGCCAGCAGTTTAGGGGGCGACGAGCAGTACGTC.